This paragraph covers one T cell receptor beta chain sequence. TCRdb's table, derived via immunoSEQ multiplex PCR, lists solely in-frame clones and lacks some. The data show roughly 100,000 clones, about 95% seen once. The data are from a study of technical replicates of blood from several donors. This clonotype was obtained from a human donor in good health. The sequencing sample was made of T cells isolated from PBMCs.

The CDR3 DNA follows: TGTGCCGGAGGCGGGGGTGGGTCACCCCTCCACTTT. Amino acids: CAGGGGGSPLHF. The chain is built from TRBV6-6 and TRBJ1-6, with D possibly matching TRBD1 (5 bases). Trimming stripped 11 bases from V and 10 bases from J, with 15 bases between. Looked up from germline, CDR1 is MNHNY and CDR2 is SVGAGI (reference sequence). The CDR3 contains 12 residues.